The 17 T cell receptor beta chains in this list originate from one sample, sequenced in a study of T cell repertoires in cytomegalovirus infection. One entry per CDR3 protein, called by TCRdb with MiXCR from the reads. The data contain under 200,000 distinct CDR3 sequences, more than 9% of them singletons. The sequenced sample was PBMCs. Receptor source: a human donor in good health (CMV status not recorded). Some clones in this sample may be carry-over from other donors' samples.

This sequence joins TRBV5-6 and TRBJ1-2; D is undetermined. Germline assignment: CDR1 SGHDT and CDR2 YYEEEE. This CDR3 is built from 14 residues. V was trimmed by 4 bases and J by 2 bases, leaving 12 bases between them. The CDR3 protein is CASSLRRRNYGYTF. In DNA form, the CDR3 reads TGTGCCAGCAGCCTGAGACGGAGAAACTATGGCTACACCTTC.

This clonotype was counted a few times. This chain links TRBV5-6 with TRBJ2-1; 8 nucleotides match TRBD2. The CDR3 totals 17 residues. V lost 0 bases and J lost 1; bases outside the gene matches: 6. Per germline, CDR1 SGHDT and CDR2 YYEEEE. DNA of the CDR3: TGTGCCAGCAGCTTGGGCCGGCGGGGGGTTTCCTACAATGAGCAGTTCTTC. It codes for CASSLGRRGVSYNEQFF.

Many counts were recorded for this clonotype. The chain couples TRBV7-2 to TRBJ2-1, with 9 bases lining up with TRBD2. Germline assignment: CDR1 SGHTA and CDR2 FQGNSA. The V and J ends lost 7 bases and 7 bases, in that order; junction bases with no gene match: 14. The CDR3 is 16 amino acids. The CDR3 DNA sequence: TGTGCCAGCACTGTGGCGGGAGGGCCGGGCGTGAATGAGCAGTTCTTC. This encodes CASTVAGGPGVNEQFF.

J is TRBJ2-7 and V is TRBV29-1, with D perhaps matching TRBD1 (6 bases). The V and J ends lost 3 bases and 0 bases respectively, with 18 bases between them. CDR3 length: 16 amino acids. CDR1 and CDR2 (germline): SQVTM, ANQGSEA. Here the CDR3 DNA reads TGCAGCGTTGAGGTGCGTGTTAGGACAGCCTCCTACGAGCAGTACTTC. Amino acid sequence: CSVEVRVRTASYEQYF.

This clonotype was seen at least ten times. The V and J genes are TRBV6-1 and TRBJ1-1; no reliable D call. The CDR3 runs to 14 residues. Germline-derived CDR1 and CDR2 are MNHNS and SASEGT. The V end lost 0 bases, the J end lost 3 bases, and 8 bases lay between the germline ends. The CDR3 loop reads CASSEADRDTEAFF. The CDR3 DNA reads TGTGCCAGCAGTGAAGCAGATCGGGACACTGAAGCTTTCTTT.

Ten or more counts support this clonotype. The V call is TRBV28, the J call TRBJ1-5; no firm D call. Trimming cost V 0 bases and J 3 bases, with 18 bases left between them. The CDR3 length is 18 residues. From germline, CDR1 is MDHEN and CDR2 SYDVKM. The CDR3 spells CASSLWVEGLGTNQPQHF. In DNA form, the CDR3 reads TGTGCCAGCAGTTTATGGGTAGAAGGGTTGGGAACCAATCAGCCCCAGCATTTT.

J is TRBJ2-1 and V is TRBV19; 7 positions match TRBD2. Germline V gives CDR1 LNHDA, CDR2 SQIVND (reference sequence). The CDR3 runs 15 residues. V shed 3 bases and J 5 bases; nucleotides not matched to a gene: 7. CDR3 loop: CASSMGRVGNNEQFF. CDR3 DNA sequence: TGTGCCAGTAGTATGGGGAGGGTAGGAAACAATGAGCAGTTCTTC.

There are many counts of this clonotype. The V and J genes are TRBV7-2 and TRBJ1-2; TRBD1 agrees at 7 bases. The V and J ends lost 5 bases and 5 bases, in that order; junction bases with no gene match: 11. In germline, CDR1 is SGHTA, CDR2 FQGNSA. CDR3 length: 15 residues. CDR3 in DNA: TGTGCCAGCAGCACAAGACAGGGTAGTTTTTATGGCTACACCTTC. It yields the protein CASSTRQGSFYGYTF.

V is TRBV9 and J is TRBJ2-7; 9 bases are shared with TRBD1. The V and J ends lost 3 bases and 3 bases, in that order; junction bases with no gene match: 7. Germline assignment: CDR1 SGDLS and CDR2 YYNGEE. This CDR3 spans 15 amino acids. CDR3 DNA: TGTGCCAGCAGCGGGGGACAGGGAAGTTTCTACGAGCAGTACTTC. It yields the protein CASSGGQGSFYEQYF.

This clonotype was seen repeatedly, ten times or more. Here the CDR3 reads CASSLETGDEQYF. The CDR3, as DNA: TGTGCCAGCAGCTTAGAAACGGGCGACGAGCAGTACTTC. The rearrangement joins TRBV7-2 to TRBJ2-7; D gene unclear. The CDR3 sequence is 13 residues long. Trimming pared 1 base from V and 5 bases from J, leaving 9 bases between. From germline, CDR1 is SGHTA and CDR2 FQGNSA.

This clonotype was recorded at least ten times. The chain couples TRBV12-3 or TRBV12-4 to TRBJ2-7; no definite D call. Trimming pared 2 bases from V and 0 bases from J, leaving 20 bases between. The CDR3 is 18 residues long. The CDR3 spells CASSLFLGVGGSSYEQYF. The CDR3 DNA reads TGTGCCAGCAGTTTATTTCTCGGTGTGGGCGGCTCCTCCTACGAGCAGTACTTC.

This chain joins TRBV25-1 and TRBJ2-1; TRBD2 aligns across 9 bases. V shed 6 bases and J 4 bases; nucleotides not matched to a gene: 4. The CDR3 consists of 14 residues. Germline V gives CDR1 MGHDK, CDR2 SYGVNS. DNA for the CDR3: TGTGCCAGCAGCGGGACTAGCACATACAATGAGCAGTTCTTC. Protein sequence: CASSGTSTYNEQFF.

Many counts were recorded for this clonotype. This rearrangement joins TRBV7-9 to TRBJ1-5; perhaps TRBD1 as D (6 bases). CDR1 and CDR2 from the germline V gene are SEHNR and FQNEAQ (reference sequence). Deletions cut 7 bases from V and 0 bases from J, with 16 bases between. This CDR3 comprises 16 residues. This CDR3 is CASIWPGAYSNQPQHF. Written as DNA, the CDR3 is TGTGCCAGCATATGGCCAGGGGCTTATAGCAATCAGCCCCAGCATTTT.

This clonotype appeared many times. This rearrangement joins TRBV19 to TRBJ2-3, with no clear D. The CDR3 has 14 residues. The V gene lost 4 bases and the J gene lost 1 base, with 9 bases spanning the gap. Germline V gene sequence: CDR1 LNHDA, CDR2 SQIVND (reference sequence). CDR3 bases: TGTGCCAGTAGTAGACGGAGTGGCACAGATACGCAGTATTTT. Its translation: CASSRRSGTDTQYF.

The chain links TRBV30 to TRBJ1-2; D call uncertain. The germline V gene encodes CDR1 GTSNPN and CDR2 SVGIG (reference sequence). This CDR3 contains 13 residues. The V end lost 4 bases, the J end lost 2 bases, and 11 bases lay between the germline ends. CDR3 amino acids: CAWTLTENYGYTF. CDR3 coding DNA: TGTGCCTGGACCCTCACTGAGAACTATGGCTACACCTTC.

In its sample, this clonotype was seen a few times. This rearrangement joins TRBV6-5 to TRBJ1-1; perhaps TRBD1 as D (6 bases). The CDR3 length is 14 residues. The germline V and J ends were trimmed by 8 bases and 1 base, with 14 bases remaining between them. Per the germline V gene, CDR1 is MNHEY and CDR2 is SVGAGI. For the CDR3, the DNA is TGTGCCAGCGGGTTCGGGGGCGCGAACACTGAAGCTTTCTTT. Its protein product is CASGFGGANTEAFF.

This chain joins TRBV20-1 and TRBJ2-7, with TRBD2 identical over 9 bases. Germline assignment: CDR1 DFQATT and CDR2 SNEGSKA (reference sequence). With 2 bases clipped from V and 5 bases from J, the junction kept 10 bases outside the gene matches. The CDR3 sequence is 15 residues long. CDR3 loop: CSARSASGVRNEQYF. CDR3 bases: TGCAGTGCTAGATCGGCTAGCGGGGTAAGGAACGAGCAGTACTTC.